Included here is one TCR beta chain sequence, with context. The target antigen is unknown. V lost 7 bases, J lost 3 bases, and 5 bases stayed unmatched. Germline values: CDR1 SNHLY, CDR2 FYNNEI. The CDR3 has 13 residues. TCRdb's table, derived via immunoSEQ multiplex PCR, lists solely in-frame clones and lacks some. This table holds under 200,000 clones, around 94% found once. The data stem from a study of T cell responses to AZD1222 COVID-19 vaccine. Study-level points and caveats: The donor cohort was predominantly white British with a female majority, and clonal diversity may have been underestimated.

Sample: peripheral blood, taken on day 0 of AZD1222 vaccination. The source is an adult in good health. The chain uses TRBV2 and TRBJ1-1, with 7 bases fitting TRBD1. The CDR3 sequence: CASNRGGDTEAFF. CDR3 DNA: TGTGCCAGCAACAGGGGTGGAGACACTGAAGCTTTCTTT.